Sequencing of this T cell receptor beta chain was carried out in a study of blood T cells in healthy people across ages. The study, taken as a whole, reports: Higher naive T cell percentage went strongly together with higher TCR beta diversity.

It was with a sample-barcoded 5' primer and a J-beta primer mix that a second PCR of roughly 7 to 12 cycles was run. Each single sample gave us at least 3 million CDR3-containing paired-end reads. One entry per CDR3 protein, called by TCRdb with MiXCR from the 5' RACE reads. This sample has some 1 million distinct CDR3 sequences, with more than 40% found just once. Healthy Caucasian individuals from Russia aged about 6 to 95 were enrolled as donors. Points on this clonotype: The antigen is undetermined.

CDR1 and CDR2 from the germline V gene are LNHNV and YYDKDF (reference sequence). The length of the CDR3 is 13 residues. Trimming left V 3 bases short and J 3 bases short, with 9 bases between. The sequenced material came from blood. The TCR was taken from a woman aged 55-75 years in good health. The chain is built from TRBV15 and TRBJ2-7; D not resolved. In DNA form, the CDR3 reads TGTGCCACCAGCAGGGAGAACTTCTACGAGCAGTACTTC. Protein: CATSRENFYEQYF. The whole variable domain, filled in from reference TRBV15 and TRBJ2-7, reads DAMVIQNPRYQVTQFGKPVTLSCSQTLNHNVMYWYQQKSSQAPKLLFHYYDKDFNNEADTPDNFQSRRPNTSFCFLDIRSPGLGDTAMYLCATSRENFYEQYFGPGTRLTVT.